These 20 T cell receptor beta chains were sequenced from one sample in a study of T-cell memory formation after mild COVID-19. TCRdb processed the 5' RACE reads anew with MiXCR; each CDR3 protein has one entry. Among hundreds of thousands of distinct CDR3 sequences listed, approximately 8% were seen once. Sample: PBMCs or a T cell subset sorted from them (not recorded which). These receptors were collected from a man aged 18 to 29 who had mild COVID-19 (a few samples of this study predate the infection). Cell type and time point are not known.

Only a few counts were recorded for this clonotype. The chain links TRBV20-1 to TRBJ2-4, with D possibly TRBD2 on 5 matching bases. Trimming cost V 3 bases and J 0 bases, with 9 bases left between them. CDR3 length: 14 amino acids. Germline CDR1 is DFQATT and CDR2 is SNEGSKA (reference sequence). CDR3 nucleotide sequence: TGCAGTGCTAGGGGCCGGGGAGCCAAAAACATTCAGTACTTC. Translating it yields CSARGRGAKNIQYF.

This clonotype showed up just a few times. V is TRBV5-1 and J is TRBJ1-6; a weak D match, TRBD1 (5 bases). The CDR3 is 15 residues long. V dropped 4 bases and J dropped 2 bases, with 10 bases sitting between them. Germline V lookup: CDR1 SGHRS, CDR2 YFSETQ. Here the CDR3 DNA reads TGCGCCAGCAGCCCGAGGGGAACCTATAATTCACCCCTCCACTTT. The encoded protein is CASSPRGTYNSPLHF. The entire variable domain, with the rest obtained from reference TRBV5-1 and TRBJ1-6, is as follows: KAGVTQTPRYLIKTRGQQVTLSCSPISGHRSVSWYQQTPGQGLQFLFEYFSETQRNKGNFPGRFSGRQFSNSRSEMNVSTLELGDSALYLCASSPRGTYNSPLHFGNGTRLTVT.

This clonotype showed up just a few times. The chain couples TRBV7-9 to TRBJ2-1; TRBD2 might be the D (5 bases). Per the germline V gene, CDR1 is SEHNR and CDR2 is FQNEAQ (reference sequence). The CDR3 is made up of 13 amino acids. V lost 7 bases to trimming and J lost 9 bases, with 16 bases between them. As DNA, the CDR3 is TGTGCCAGCAACGGGGTTGGAAGATTTGAGCAGTTCTTC. Translation: CASNGVGRFEQFF.

This clonotype has just a few counts. The chain uses TRBV6-6 and TRBJ1-4; no firm D call. Trimming took off 0 bases at V and 8 bases at J, with 4 bases between the two ends. Germline V lookup: CDR1 MNHNY, CDR2 SVGAGI (reference sequence). The CDR3 contains 12 residues. The CDR3 region is CASSYSREKLFF. In DNA, the CDR3 is TGTGCCAGCAGTTACTCGAGAGAAAAACTGTTTTTT.

This chain links TRBV5-5 with TRBJ2-7, with unresolved D. From germline, CDR1 is SGHKS and CDR2 YYEKEE (reference sequence). The ends were cut back, 0 bases at V and 2 bases at J, with 9 bases in the middle. The length of the CDR3 is 14 residues. For the CDR3, the DNA is TGTGCCAGCAGCTTGGGTGGGTTCGCCTACGAGCAGTACGTC. It specifies CASSLGGFAYEQYV.

The chain is built from TRBV5-6 and TRBJ2-1, with D possibly matching TRBD2 (5 bases). Germline V lookup: CDR1 SGHDT, CDR2 YYEEEE. This CDR3 comprises 16 residues. Trimming removed 0 bases from V and 0 bases from J, with 10 bases in between. CDR3 DNA sequence: TGTGCCAGCAGCTTGGGCGGGTACAGCTCCTACAATGAGCAGTTCTTC. Protein product: CASSLGGYSSYNEQFF.

This clonotype showed up many times. The V gene is TRBV21-1, the J gene TRBJ1-1. TRBV21-1 is tagged as a pseudogene. CDR3 length equals 16 residues. CDR3 in amino acids: CASSKDSDVLNTEAFF. Here the CDR3 DNA reads TGTGCCAGCAGCAAAGACTCCGACGTGCTGAACACTGAAGCTTTCTTT.

In its sample, this clonotype was seen many times. The chain recombines TRBV5-1 with TRBJ2-3; D is perhaps TRBD2 (6 bases). CDR3 size: 11 residues. V dropped 2 bases and J dropped 8 bases, with 6 bases sitting between them. CDR1 and CDR2 (germline): SGHRS, YFSETQ. This chain's CDR3 is CASSFGSTQYF. The CDR3 nucleotides are TGCGCCAGCAGCTTCGGGAGTACGCAGTATTTT.

This clonotype is a singleton in its sample. The rearrangement links TRBV29-1 to TRBJ1-1; weak D call: TRBD1 (5 bases). Germline lookup yields CDR1 SQVTM and CDR2 ANQGSEA. Trimming shortened V by 3 bases and J by 6 bases, and 20 bases separated the two germline ends. CDR3 length: 15 residues. The CDR3, as DNA: TGCAGCGTTGATGCCAGGGTAAAACCCGTTGCTGAAGCTTTCTTT. Translation gives CSVDARVKPVAEAFF.

This clonotype was observed many times. The gene calls are TRBV6-2 or TRBV6-3 and TRBJ2-2, with 8 bases lining up with TRBD1. The CDR3 has 15 amino acids. V gave up 5 bases and J gave up 4 bases; unmatched junction bases: 6. CDR1 is MNHEY, CDR2 SVGEGT, per germline. Here the CDR3 DNA reads TGTGCCAGCAGTAAGGCCGGGACAGGCACCGGGGAGCTGTTTTTT. Amino acids: CASSKAGTGTGELFF.

This clonotype was detected only a few times. J is TRBJ1-2 and V is TRBV4-1; D gene ambiguous. The V and J ends lost 0 bases and 0 bases respectively, with 5 bases between them. This CDR3 is 14 amino acids long. Per the germline V gene, CDR1 is MGHRA and CDR2 is YSYEKL. CDR3 residues: CASSQEAANYGYTF. As DNA, the CDR3 is TGCGCCAGCAGCCAAGAGGCAGCTAACTATGGCTACACCTTC.

The V call is TRBV20-1, the J call TRBJ2-7, with TRBD2 matching over 13 bases. This CDR3 comprises 16 residues. Germline V gives CDR1 DFQATT, CDR2 SNEGSKA (reference sequence). CDR3 sequence: CSAPGTSGVRPGEQYF. The CDR3 region has the DNA TGCAGCGCTCCCGGGACTAGCGGGGTACGCCCCGGCGAGCAGTACTTC.

This clonotype was recorded at least ten times. The chain uses TRBV27 and TRBJ1-1, with 8 bases aligning to TRBD1. The junction had 2 bases not matched to a gene; V was cut back by 1 base and J by 1 base. Germline V gene sequence: CDR1 MNHEY, CDR2 SMNVEV (reference sequence). The CDR3 is made up of 15 amino acids. The CDR3 DNA sequence: TGTGCCAGCAGTTTATTTGGGACAGGGAACACTGAAGCTTTCTTT. It specifies CASSLFGTGNTEAFF.

This chain uses TRBV19 with TRBJ2-1; tentatively, D is TRBD1 (5 bases). The V gene lost 7 bases and the J gene lost 10 bases, with 11 bases spanning the gap. CDR1 and CDR2 from the germline V gene are LNHDA and SQIVND (reference sequence). CDR3 length: 11 residues. CDR3 region: CASKRGGEQFF. The CDR3 nucleotides read TGTGCCAGTAAAAGGGGTGGCGAGCAGTTCTTC.

This clonotype was picked up a small number of times. The chain employs TRBV13 and TRBJ2-7, with TRBD1 matching 7 bases. Germline-derived CDR1 and CDR2 are PRHDT and FYEKMQ (reference sequence). Trimming at V came to 0 bases and at J to 6 bases, leaving 8 bases not matched to a gene. This CDR3 is built from 15 residues. CDR3 sequence: CASSLGGQGESEQYV. CDR3 nucleotide sequence: TGTGCCAGCAGCTTAGGCGGGCAGGGGGAATCCGAGCAGTACGTC.

In its sample, this clonotype was seen many times. The genes are TRBV9 and TRBJ2-3; TRBD1 is a possible D gene (5 bases). Germline CDR1 reads SGDLS; CDR2 reads YYNGEE. Trimming took off 3 bases at V and 4 bases at J, with 12 bases between the two ends. CDR3 size: 14 residues. The CDR3 DNA reads as TGTGCCAGCAGCGAGAGTGGGGCGGCAGATACGCAGTATTTT. Protein sequence: CASSESGAADTQYF.

This sequence joins TRBV3-1 and TRBJ2-5, with unresolved D. V was pared by 4 bases and J by 5 bases, with 5 bases between. There are 11 residues in the CDR3. The germline gives CDR1 LGHDT, CDR2 YNNKEL (reference sequence). The CDR3 region has the DNA TGTGCCAGCAGCCGGTGGGAGACCCAGTACTTC. It codes for CASSRWETQYF.

This clonotype was detected a few times. The chain employs TRBV10-3 and TRBJ2-3; D might be TRBD2 (7 bases). Trimming took off 7 bases at V and 1 base at J, with 15 bases between the two ends. The CDR3 is 15 residues long. From germline, CDR1 is ENHRY and CDR2 SYGVKD. DNA for the CDR3: TGTGCCATCAACGTACAGGGAGGGGGCACAGATACGCAGTATTTT. Protein: CAINVQGGGTDTQYF.

This clonotype was recorded a few times. The chain joins TRBV2 to TRBJ2-2, with 12 bases matching TRBD1. Looked up from germline, CDR1 is SNHLY and CDR2 is FYNNEI. Unmatched junction bases numbered 9, after V lost 6 bases and J lost 4 bases. The CDR3 length is 17 residues. The DNA for the CDR3 is TGTGCCAGCAGCGCACCGGGACAGGGGGCTCTCACCGGGGAGCTGTTTTTT. This encodes CASSAPGQGALTGELFF.

At least ten counts were recorded for this clonotype. This chain uses TRBV7-9 with TRBJ2-3; TRBD1 aligns across 8 bases. Trimming cost V 7 bases and J 5 bases; bases outside gene matches: 8. The CDR3 covers 14 residues. Germline assignment: CDR1 SEHNR and CDR2 FQNEAQ (reference sequence). The CDR3 DNA sequence: TGTGCCAGCATCCCGACAGGGGAAGAAGATACGCAGTATTTT. Protein: CASIPTGEEDTQYF. Variable domain in full (rest from reference TRBV7-9 and TRBJ2-3): DTGVSQNPRHKITKRGQNVTFRCDPISEHNRLYWYRQTLGQGPEFLTYFQNEAQLEKSRLLSDRFSAERPKGSFSTLEIQRTEQGDSAMYLCASIPTGEEDTQYFGPGTRLTVL.